Listed below are T cell receptor beta chains from one sample, sequenced in a study of cytomegalovirus exposure and HLA in healthy donors. Sequenced by immunoSEQ multiplex PCR; TCRdb stores in-frame clones only, minus some. The table shows 190,000 or so clones, with 82% occurring only once. The sequenced sample was PBMCs. These receptors were obtained from a woman between 45 and 60 years old in good health and CMV-seropositive. The CDR3 runs from the conserved cysteine through the conserved F or W. D genes are given only for firm matches. Clone size is stated in some rows and not others, as once, few, many or a class when expanded.

j_gene: TRBJ1-1; abundance: -; len: 14; d_gene: -; v_gene: TRBV28; CDR3nt: TGTGCCAGCAGCCCCTCAGGGCGATTCACTGAAGCTTTCTTT; CDR3aa: CASSPSGRFTEAFF
j_gene: TRBJ1-2; abundance: -; len: 15; d_gene: TRBD1; v_gene: TRBV7-8; CDR3nt: TGTGCCAGCAGCCAAGGGACAGGGGGTGCCTATGGCTACACCTTC; CDR3aa: CASSQGTGGAYGYTF
j_gene: TRBJ1-5; abundance: -; len: 14; d_gene: TRBD1; v_gene: TRBV6-5; CDR3nt: TGTGCCAGCAGCCAACAGGGGGCAAATCAGCCCCAGCATTTT; CDR3aa: CASSQQGANQPQHF
j_gene: TRBJ1-1; abundance: few; len: 15; d_gene: TRBD1; v_gene: TRBV5-6; CDR3nt: TGTGCCAGCAGCTTCCGGGACAGGCCCTACACTGAAGCTTTCTTT; CDR3aa: CASSFRDRPYTEAFF
j_gene: TRBJ2-7; abundance: -; len: 15; d_gene: -; v_gene: TRBV28; CDR3nt: TGTGCCAGCAGTCCGGGGGGCTTGAGCTCCTACGAGCAGTACTTC; CDR3aa: CASSPGGLSSYEQYF
j_gene: TRBJ1-2; abundance: few; len: 13; d_gene: -; v_gene: TRBV6-5; CDR3nt: TGTGCCAGCAGCCCCGGGCCGCCGGGGGGCTACACCTTC; CDR3aa: CASSPGPPGGYTF
j_gene: TRBJ2-1; abundance: -; len: 13; d_gene: TRBD2; v_gene: TRBV2; CDR3nt: TGTGCCAGCAGTGGGGACTACCGGCGTGAGCAGTTCTTC; CDR3aa: CASSGDYRREQFF
j_gene: TRBJ2-7; abundance: -; len: 19; d_gene: -; v_gene: TRBV7-9; CDR3nt: TGTGCCAGCAGCTTAGGGGGGCAGGGTAGCGGGTTAGAGGGCTACGAGCAGTACTTC; CDR3aa: CASSLGGQGSGLEGYEQYF
j_gene: TRBJ2-7; abundance: -; len: 12; d_gene: -; v_gene: TRBV7-3; CDR3nt: TGTGCCAGCAGTTTTGACGGGTACGAGCAGTACTTC; CDR3aa: CASSFDGYEQYF
j_gene: TRBJ1-1; abundance: -; len: 15; d_gene: TRBD1; v_gene: TRBV2; CDR3nt: TGTGCCAGCAGGTGGGACAGGGGGCCGAACACTGAAGCTTTCTTT; CDR3aa: CASRWDRGPNTEAFF
j_gene: TRBJ2-5; abundance: -; len: 14; d_gene: -; v_gene: TRBV5-1; CDR3nt: TGCGCCAGCAGCCGAACAGGCTACCAAGAGACCCAGTACTTC; CDR3aa: CASSRTGYQETQYF
j_gene: TRBJ2-1; abundance: -; len: 15; d_gene: TRBD2; v_gene: TRBV19; CDR3nt: TGTGCCAGTAGTAATGGGGCGGGGGGGTACAATGAGCAGTTCTTC; CDR3aa: CASSNGAGGYNEQFF
j_gene: TRBJ2-2; abundance: -; len: 20; d_gene: -; v_gene: TRBV7-7; CDR3nt: TGTGCTAGCAGCTTAGGCCCACAGGGGAGGAAATCAAGGAACACCGGGGAGCTGTTTTTT; CDR3aa: CASSLGPQGRKSRNTGELFF
j_gene: TRBJ1-6; abundance: -; len: 15; d_gene: TRBD1; v_gene: TRBV5-1; CDR3nt: TGCGCCAGCAGCTTAGGGACAGGGAATAATTCACCCCTCCACTTT; CDR3aa: CASSLGTGNNSPLHF
j_gene: TRBJ2-5; abundance: -; len: 15; d_gene: TRBD1; v_gene: TRBV6-5; CDR3nt: TGTGCCAGCAGTTCCAGGGACAGCCCAAGAGGAGAGCAGTACTTC; CDR3aa: CASSSRDSPRGEQYF
j_gene: TRBJ2-1; abundance: -; len: 17; d_gene: TRBD1; v_gene: TRBV5-1; CDR3nt: TGCGCCAGCAGCTTGGGCCCCACAGGGGGCCTTTACAATGAGCAGTTCTTC; CDR3aa: CASSLGPTGGLYNEQFF
j_gene: TRBJ1-5; abundance: -; len: 13; d_gene: TRBD1; v_gene: TRBV6-1; CDR3nt: TGTGCCAGCAGTTTACAGGGGGGACAGCCCCAGCATTTT; CDR3aa: CASSLQGGQPQHF
j_gene: TRBJ2-1; abundance: -; len: 16; d_gene: -; v_gene: TRBV6-5; CDR3nt: TGTGCCAGCAGTTACTCGATGGGGGCAGCTTACAATGAGCAGTTCTTC; CDR3aa: CASSYSMGAAYNEQFF
j_gene: TRBJ2-1; abundance: -; len: 14; d_gene: TRBD2; v_gene: TRBV28; CDR3nt: TGTGCCACCTTGGGGACTAGCGTCGGCAATGAGCAGTTCTTC; CDR3aa: CATLGTSVGNEQFF
j_gene: TRBJ1-2; abundance: -; len: 14; d_gene: -; v_gene: TRBV5-4; CDR3nt: TGTGCCAGCAGCTTGTCAGGGTTTGCCGATGGCTACACCTTC; CDR3aa: CASSLSGFADGYTF
j_gene: TRBJ1-1; abundance: -; len: 14; d_gene: -; v_gene: TRBV6-6; CDR3nt: TGTGCCAGCAACAGGGACACCGCGAACACTGAAGCTTTCTTT; CDR3aa: CASNRDTANTEAFF
j_gene: TRBJ2-2; abundance: -; len: 17; d_gene: TRBD2; v_gene: TRBV5-1; CDR3nt: TGCGCCAGCAGCTTGGCAGCGGGAGGTGCGAACACCGGGGAGCTGTTTTTT; CDR3aa: CASSLAAGGANTGELFF